The 9 T cell receptor beta chains presented below share a single source sample, sequenced in a study of T cell repertoires in cytomegalovirus infection. MiXCR was run by TCRdb on the reads, yielding one entry per CDR3 protein. The profile shows roughly 81,000 distinct CDR3 sequences, more than 3% of them singletons. The sequenced sample was PBMCs. The receptor source for this set is a human donor in good health (CMV status not recorded). Some clones in this sample may be carry-over from other donors' samples.

This clonotype was found many times. The rearrangement links TRBV6-1 to TRBJ2-5; D is ambiguous. CDR1 and CDR2 from the germline V gene are MNHNS and SASEGT. The CDR3 runs to 13 residues. Trimming removed 7 bases at V and 2 bases at J, with 11 bases between. The CDR3 DNA reads TGTGCCAGCATAGTAGGGTGGCAAGAGACCCAGTACTTC. Its protein is CASIVGWQETQYF.

The chain carries TRBV2 and TRBJ1-4; D may be TRBD1 (5 bases). Between the trimmed V and J ends, which lost 2 bases and 4 bases, there was a span of 11 bases. This CDR3 has 15 amino acids. Germline loops: CDR1 SNHLY, CDR2 FYNNEI. CDR3 bases: TGTGCCAGCAGTGAACCCGGGACTGATAATGAAAAACTGTTTTTT. Translating it yields CASSEPGTDNEKLFF.

There are many counts of this clonotype. This chain joins TRBV12-3 or TRBV12-4 and TRBJ2-2, with 7 bases fitting TRBD1. The ends lost 4 bases at V and 1 base at J; junction bases unmatched: 3. This CDR3 comprises 15 residues. CDR3 in DNA: TGTGCCAGCAGTTCCTGGACAGGGAACACCGGGGAGCTGTTTTTT. This sequence encodes CASSSWTGNTGELFF.

This clonotype was observed at least ten times. The rearrangement uses TRBV7-2 and TRBJ2-7; TRBD2 aligns across 10 bases. The CDR3 is 15 residues long. V lost 3 bases, J lost 7 bases, and 9 bases stayed unmatched. Germline CDR1 and CDR2: SGHTA and FQGNSA. The DNA for the CDR3 is TGTGCCAGCAGCTTGATGCTAGCGGGGGCTTTGGAGCAGTACTTC. Protein product: CASSLMLAGALEQYF.

At least ten counts were recorded for this clonotype. The DNA of the CDR3 is TGTGCCAGCAGTCCAAAGGGTGACTCCTACAATGAGCAGTTCTTC. The encoded protein is CASSPKGDSYNEQFF. This chain connects TRBV27 to TRBJ2-1; D not resolved. Trimming removed 5 bases from V and 0 bases from J, with 11 bases in between. CDR1 is MNHEY and CDR2 is SMNVEV in the germline V gene (reference sequence). The CDR3 is made up of 15 amino acids.

This clonotype came up many times. This sequence joins TRBV7-2 and TRBJ2-7; TRBD2 agrees at 9 bases. CDR3 size: 15 residues. Losses at the gene ends were 6 bases for V and 4 bases for J; bases not matched to a gene: 10. CDR1 SGHTA and CDR2 FQGNSA come from the germline V gene. CDR3 region: CASRPSLAGKYEQYF. The CDR3 DNA reads TGTGCCAGCAGACCTTCCCTAGCGGGGAAATACGAGCAGTACTTC.

This clonotype was counted many times. The CDR3 spells CASSMGQGGSEAFF. The DNA for the CDR3 is TGTGCCAGTAGTATGGGGCAGGGGGGCTCTGAAGCTTTCTTT. The chain carries TRBV19 and TRBJ1-1; 7 bases map to TRBD1. Per germline, CDR1 LNHDA and CDR2 SQIVND (reference sequence). V was pared by 3 bases and J by 6 bases, with 7 bases of the junction left unmatched. The CDR3 has 14 residues.

This clonotype has a count of ten or more. This CDR3 is CASSLFHSSGANVLTF. CDR3 coding DNA: TGTGCCAGCAGCTTATTCCACTCCTCTGGGGCCAACGTCCTGACTTTC. The chain has TRBV7-3 and TRBJ2-6, with D unclear. The CDR3 is 16 amino acids. The V and J ends lost 2 bases and 0 bases respectively, with 8 bases between them. Germline CDR1 is SGHTA and CDR2 is FQGTGA. The full variable domain, rest sourced from reference TRBV7-3 and TRBJ2-6, is GAGVSQTPSNKVTEKGKYVELRCDPISGHTALYWYRQSLGQGPEFLIYFQGTGAADDSGLPNDRFFAVRPEGSVSTLKIQRTERGDSAVYLCASSLFHSSGANVLTFGAGSRLTVL.

The sample holds many counts of this clonotype. This chain joins TRBV15 and TRBJ1-5; TRBD1 aligns across 8 bases. CDR1 and CDR2 from the germline V gene are LNHNV and YYDKDF (reference sequence). Germline trimming cut 7 bases from V and 4 bases from J; bases unmatched to any gene: 6. This CDR3 has 14 residues. The CDR3 DNA sequence: TGTGCCACCAATAAGGACAGGGTTAATCAGCCCCAGCATTTT. It specifies CATNKDRVNQPQHF.